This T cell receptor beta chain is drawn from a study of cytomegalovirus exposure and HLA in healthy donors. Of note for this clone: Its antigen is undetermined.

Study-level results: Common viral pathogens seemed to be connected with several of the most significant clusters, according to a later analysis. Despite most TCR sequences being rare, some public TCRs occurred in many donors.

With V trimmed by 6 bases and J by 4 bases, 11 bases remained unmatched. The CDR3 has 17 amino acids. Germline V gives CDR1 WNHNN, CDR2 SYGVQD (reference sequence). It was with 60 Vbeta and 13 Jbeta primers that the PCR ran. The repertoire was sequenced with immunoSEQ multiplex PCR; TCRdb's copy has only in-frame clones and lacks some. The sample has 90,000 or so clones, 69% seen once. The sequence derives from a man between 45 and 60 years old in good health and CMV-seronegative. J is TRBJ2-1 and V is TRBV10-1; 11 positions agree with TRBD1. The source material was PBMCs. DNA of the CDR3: TGCGCCAGCAGGAGGGACAGGGGGAAGCTGTATTACAATGAGCAGTTCTTC. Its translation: CASRRDRGKLYYNEQFF.